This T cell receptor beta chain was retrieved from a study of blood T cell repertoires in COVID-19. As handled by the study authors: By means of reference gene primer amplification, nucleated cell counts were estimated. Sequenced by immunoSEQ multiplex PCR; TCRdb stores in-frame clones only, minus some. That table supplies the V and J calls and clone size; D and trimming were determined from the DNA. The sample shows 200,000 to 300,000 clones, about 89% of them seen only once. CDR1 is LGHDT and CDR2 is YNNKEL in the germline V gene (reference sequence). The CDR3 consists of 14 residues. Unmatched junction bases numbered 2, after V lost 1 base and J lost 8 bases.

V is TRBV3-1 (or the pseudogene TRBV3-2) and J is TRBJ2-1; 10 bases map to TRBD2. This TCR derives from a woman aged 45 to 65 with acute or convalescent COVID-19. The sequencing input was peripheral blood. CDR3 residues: CASSQGSGRHEQFF. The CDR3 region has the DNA TGTGCCAGCAGCCAAGGTAGCGGGAGGCATGAGCAGTTCTTC.